This TCR beta chain appears in the sequencing data of a study of shared clonotypes between healthy human individuals. Notes on the study in general: Only blood samples were collected, and tissue repertoires likely differ.

Trimming cost V 4 bases and J 0 bases; bases outside gene matches: 0. CDR3 length: 15 residues. Germline V gene lookup returns CDR1 LNHDA and CDR2 SQIVND (reference sequence). Assay used: immunoSEQ multiplex PCR; TCRdb lists only in-frame clones, some missing. The data show 500,000 to 650,000 clones, around 78% seen once. About this clone itself: Its antigen is still unknown.

This chain links TRBV19 with TRBJ2-1, with 10 bases that match TRBD2. The receptor was derived from a woman aged 40 to 50 in good health. Some clones in this sample may be carry-over from other donors' samples. What was sequenced was PBMCs. The CDR3 DNA is TGTGCCAGTAGTACTAGCGGGAGCTCCTACAATGAGCAGTTCTTC. Its protein is CASSTSGSSYNEQFF. The whole variable domain, filled in from reference TRBV19 and TRBJ2-1, reads DGGITQSPKYLFRKEGQNVTLSCEQNLNHDAMYWYRQDPGQGLRLIYYSQIVNDFQKGDIAEGYSVSREKKESFPLTVTSAQKNPTAFYLCASSTSGSSYNEQFFGPGTRLTVL.